A selection of T cell receptor beta chains follows, all from one sample in a study of T cell repertoires in cytomegalovirus infection. TCRdb independently ran MiXCR on the reads; one entry per CDR3 protein. The data contain 250,000 to 300,000 distinct CDR3 sequences, more than 20% of them singletons. The specimen was PBMCs. The receptors derive from a human donor in good health (CMV status not recorded). Some clones in this sample may be carry-over from other donors' samples. Both conserved end residues are part of each CDR3. Each record gives: J gene, V gene, D gene, clone size, CDR3 protein, CDR3 DNA. D genes are given only for firm matches. The size entry is marked missing in some rows and otherwise reads once, few, many or a size class.

j_call: TRBJ2-7; v_call: TRBV7-2; d_call: -; clone_size: many; cdr3_aa: CASSKRQSSKLEQYF; cdr3_nt: TGTGCCAGCAGCAAGAGGCAGTCCTCCAAATTGGAGCAGTACTTC
j_call: TRBJ2-2; v_call: TRBV2; d_call: -; clone_size: -; cdr3_aa: CASSEILGGELFF; cdr3_nt: TGTGCCAGCAGTGAAATCCTTGGGGGGGAGCTGTTTTTT
j_call: TRBJ2-5; v_call: TRBV28; d_call: -; clone_size: few; cdr3_aa: CASRNGEDGETQYF; cdr3_nt: TGTGCCAGCAGGAACGGGGAGGACGGCGAGACCCAGTACTTC
j_call: TRBJ1-2; v_call: TRBV6-1; d_call: -; clone_size: many; cdr3_aa: CASSDPAGGVRHNYGYTF; cdr3_nt: TGTGCCAGCAGTGACCCCGCTGGAGGGGTAAGACACAACTATGGCTACACCTTC
j_call: TRBJ1-5; v_call: TRBV20-1; d_call: -; clone_size: -; cdr3_aa: CSARPVPSGNQPQHF; cdr3_nt: TGCAGTGCTAGACCCGTCCCCTCCGGCAATCAGCCCCAGCATTTT
j_call: TRBJ2-7; v_call: TRBV6-6; d_call: TRBD2; clone_size: few; cdr3_aa: CASSYLTSGRAGRYEQYF; cdr3_nt: TGTGCCAGCAGTTACCTAACTAGCGGGAGGGCCGGTAGATACGAGCAGTACTTC
j_call: TRBJ2-5; v_call: TRBV7-9; d_call: -; clone_size: few; cdr3_aa: CASRKLQETQYF; cdr3_nt: TGTGCCAGCAGGAAACTGCAAGAGACCCAGTACTTC
j_call: TRBJ2-2; v_call: TRBV11-2; d_call: -; clone_size: few; cdr3_aa: CASSLDYYGELFF; cdr3_nt: TGTGCCAGCAGCTTAGATTATTACGGGGAGCTGTTTTTT
j_call: TRBJ2-1; v_call: TRBV20-1; d_call: TRBD2; clone_size: -; cdr3_aa: CSASRSGRSNEQFF; cdr3_nt: TGCAGTGCTAGTCGCAGCGGGAGGAGCAATGAGCAGTTCTTC
j_call: TRBJ2-1; v_call: TRBV5-5; d_call: TRBD2; clone_size: few; cdr3_aa: CASSTGGGNEQFF; cdr3_nt: TGTGCCAGCAGCACGGGGGGGGGGAATGAGCAGTTCTTC
j_call: TRBJ2-1; v_call: TRBV7-2; d_call: -; clone_size: -; cdr3_aa: CASSLASGLNDEQFF; cdr3_nt: TGTGCCAGCAGCTTAGCGAGCGGCCTAAATGATGAGCAGTTCTTC
j_call: TRBJ1-1; v_call: TRBV27; d_call: -; clone_size: -; cdr3_aa: CASRRGSLTEAFF; cdr3_nt: TGTGCCAGCAGGAGGGGCAGTCTAACTGAAGCTTTCTTT
j_call: TRBJ1-5; v_call: TRBV6-2/TRBV6-3; d_call: -; clone_size: few; cdr3_aa: CASSRGQSQPQHF; cdr3_nt: TGTGCCAGCAGTAGAGGACAGTCTCAGCCCCAGCATTTT
j_call: TRBJ2-3; v_call: TRBV4-1; d_call: -; clone_size: -; cdr3_aa: CASSQDNSKGAGDTQYF; cdr3_nt: TGCGCCAGCAGCCAAGATAACTCAAAAGGCGCGGGAGATACGCAGTATTTT
j_call: TRBJ2-7; v_call: TRBV20-1; d_call: -; clone_size: -; cdr3_aa: CSGGSGRVPYEQYF; cdr3_nt: TGCAGTGGCGGGTCCGGGCGAGTTCCCTACGAGCAGTACTTC
j_call: TRBJ2-3; v_call: TRBV7-2; d_call: -; clone_size: few; cdr3_aa: CASRRITDTQYF; cdr3_nt: TGTGCCAGCCGAAGAATCACAGATACGCAGTATTTT
j_call: TRBJ1-5; v_call: TRBV7-8; d_call: -; clone_size: -; cdr3_aa: CASSLARGDAQPQHF; cdr3_nt: TGTGCCAGCAGCTTAGCCAGGGGAGATGCTCAGCCCCAGCATTTT
j_call: TRBJ2-7; v_call: TRBV7-2; d_call: TRBD2; clone_size: few; cdr3_aa: CASSSGLAEYEQYF; cdr3_nt: TGTGCCAGCAGCTCGGGACTAGCTGAGTACGAGCAGTACTTC
j_call: TRBJ2-1; v_call: TRBV29-1; d_call: TRBD1; clone_size: few; cdr3_aa: CSPPWTGRDNEQFF; cdr3_nt: TGCAGCCCCCCCTGGACAGGGAGAGACAATGAGCAGTTCTTC
j_call: TRBJ1-2; v_call: TRBV12-3/TRBV12-4; d_call: -; clone_size: many; cdr3_aa: CASSFHADGYTF; cdr3_nt: TGTGCCAGCAGTTTTCACGCGGATGGCTACACCTTC
j_call: TRBJ2-7; v_call: TRBV7-2; d_call: -; clone_size: -; cdr3_aa: CASSSGSAGWAYEQYF; cdr3_nt: TGTGCCAGCAGCTCGGGGTCGGCAGGTTGGGCCTACGAGCAGTACTTC
j_call: TRBJ2-5; v_call: TRBV6-2/TRBV6-3; d_call: TRBD1; clone_size: few; cdr3_aa: CASNGDRGKETQYF; cdr3_nt: TGTGCCAGCAATGGGGACAGGGGCAAAGAGACCCAGTACTTC
j_call: TRBJ1-5; v_call: TRBV20-1; d_call: TRBD1; clone_size: -; cdr3_aa: CSAYDRGAGNQPQHF; cdr3_nt: TGCAGTGCTTATGACAGGGGAGCGGGCAATCAGCCCCAGCATTTT
j_call: TRBJ2-6; v_call: TRBV25-1; d_call: TRBD1; clone_size: many; cdr3_aa: CASSAGGRASTGANVLTF; cdr3_nt: TGTGCCAGCAGCGCAGGGGGCAGGGCCTCAACTGGGGCCAACGTCCTGACTTTC
j_call: TRBJ2-1; v_call: TRBV14; d_call: TRBD2; clone_size: -; cdr3_aa: CASSQDPAGLVEQFF; cdr3_nt: TGTGCCAGCAGCCAAGATCCAGCGGGATTGGTTGAGCAGTTCTTC
j_call: TRBJ1-4; v_call: TRBV29-1; d_call: -; clone_size: -; cdr3_aa: CSGTQDFGKLFF; cdr3_nt: TGCAGCGGGACTCAGGACTTTGGAAAACTGTTTTTT
j_call: TRBJ1-2; v_call: TRBV12-3/TRBV12-4; d_call: -; clone_size: -; cdr3_aa: CASSLIGDGYTF; cdr3_nt: TGTGCCAGCAGTTTAATAGGGGATGGCTACACCTTC